This T cell receptor beta chain was sequenced in a study of cytomegalovirus exposure and HLA in healthy donors. Broader study findings: DRB1 had the most TCR associations and HLA-C the fewest, a later analysis found, with rates varying by HLA locus. TCR beta sequences numbering 15,000 to 20,000 were associated with HLA alleles at 0.05 false discovery rate in a later analysis.

The V end lost 3 bases, the J end lost 0 bases, and 7 bases lay between the germline ends. CDR3 size: 14 residues. Germline V CDR1 and CDR2: SEHNR, FQNEAQ (reference sequence). 60 Vbeta and 13 Jbeta primers were used in PCR. The method was immunoSEQ multiplex PCR; TCRdb's version includes in-frame clones alone and lacks a portion of them. The sample carries about 160,000 clones, roughly 89% recorded once. This clone came up a few times. What it recognizes is unknown. Sequencing was carried out using PBMCs. The clonotype comes from a woman aged 25-40 years in good health and CMV-seronegative. The V and J genes are TRBV7-9 and TRBJ2-3, with a weak D call TRBD1 (5 bases). The CDR3 protein is CASSFDSSTDTQYF. CDR3 bases: TGTGCCAGCAGCTTCGACAGTAGCACAGATACGCAGTATTTT.